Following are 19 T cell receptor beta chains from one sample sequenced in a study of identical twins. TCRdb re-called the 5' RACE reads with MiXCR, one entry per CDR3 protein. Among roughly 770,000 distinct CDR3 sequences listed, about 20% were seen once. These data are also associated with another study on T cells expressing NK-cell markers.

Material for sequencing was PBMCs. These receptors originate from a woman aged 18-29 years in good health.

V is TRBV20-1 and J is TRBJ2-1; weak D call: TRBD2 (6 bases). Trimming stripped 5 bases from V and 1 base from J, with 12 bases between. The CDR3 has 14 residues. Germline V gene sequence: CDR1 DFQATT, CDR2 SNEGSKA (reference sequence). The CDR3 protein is CSAARRGSYNEQFF. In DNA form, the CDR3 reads TGCAGTGCTGCTAGGAGGGGATCCTACAATGAGCAGTTCTTC.

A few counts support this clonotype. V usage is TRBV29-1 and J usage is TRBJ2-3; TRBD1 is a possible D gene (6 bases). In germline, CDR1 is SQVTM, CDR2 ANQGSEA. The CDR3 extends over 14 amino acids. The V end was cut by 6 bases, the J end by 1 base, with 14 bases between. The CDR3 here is CSVARDTGTDTQYF. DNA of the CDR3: TGCAGCGTCGCCCGGGACACCGGCACAGATACGCAGTATTTT.

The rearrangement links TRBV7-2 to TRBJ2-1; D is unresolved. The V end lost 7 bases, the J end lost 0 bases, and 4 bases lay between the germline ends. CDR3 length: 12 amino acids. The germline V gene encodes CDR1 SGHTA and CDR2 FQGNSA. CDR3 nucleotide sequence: TGTGCCAGCACCTTCTCCTACAATGAGCAGTTCTTC. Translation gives CASTFSYNEQFF.

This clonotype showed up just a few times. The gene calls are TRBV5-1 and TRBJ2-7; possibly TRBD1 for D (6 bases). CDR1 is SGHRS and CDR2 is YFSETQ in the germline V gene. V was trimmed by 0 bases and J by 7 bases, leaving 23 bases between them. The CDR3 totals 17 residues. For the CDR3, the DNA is TGCGCCAGCAGCTTGGCCAGGGGAAAAGTTTCGGTGGGGGAGCAGTACTTC. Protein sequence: CASSLARGKVSVGEQYF.

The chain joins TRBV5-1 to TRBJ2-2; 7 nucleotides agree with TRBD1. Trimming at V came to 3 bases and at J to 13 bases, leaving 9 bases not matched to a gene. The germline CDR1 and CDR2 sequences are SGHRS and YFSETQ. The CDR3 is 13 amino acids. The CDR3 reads CASSSPDRVGLFF. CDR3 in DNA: TGCGCCAGCAGCTCACCAGACAGGGTCGGGCTGTTTTTT.

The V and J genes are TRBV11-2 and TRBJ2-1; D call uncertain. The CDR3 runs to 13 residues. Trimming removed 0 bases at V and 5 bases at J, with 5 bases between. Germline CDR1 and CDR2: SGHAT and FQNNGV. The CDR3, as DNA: TGTGCCAGCAGCTTAGAGTTACACAATGAGCAGTTCTTC. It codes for CASSLELHNEQFF.

Written as DNA, the CDR3 is TGTGCCAGCAGCTTATTAGGAAGCACAGATACGCAGTATTTT. Its protein is CASSLLGSTDTQYF. The chain combines TRBV7-9 with TRBJ2-3; no firm D call. V was shortened by 2 bases and J by 0 bases, with 6 bases between the two germline ends. This CDR3 has 14 residues. The V gene's germline CDR1 is SEHNR and CDR2 FQNEAQ (reference sequence).

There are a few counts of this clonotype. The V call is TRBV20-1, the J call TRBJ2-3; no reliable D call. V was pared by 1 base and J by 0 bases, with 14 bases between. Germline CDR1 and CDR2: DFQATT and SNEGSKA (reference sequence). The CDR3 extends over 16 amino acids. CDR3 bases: TGCAGTGCTAGAGGGCTGACTGACAAGAGCACAGATACGCAGTATTTT. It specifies CSARGLTDKSTDTQYF.

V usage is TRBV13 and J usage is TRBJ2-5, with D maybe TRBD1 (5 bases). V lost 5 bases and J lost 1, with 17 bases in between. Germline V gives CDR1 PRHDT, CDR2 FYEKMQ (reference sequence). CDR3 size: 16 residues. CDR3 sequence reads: CASSTFGGAAQETQYF. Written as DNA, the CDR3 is TGTGCCAGCAGCACCTTTGGTGGGGCCGCCCAAGAGACCCAGTACTTC.

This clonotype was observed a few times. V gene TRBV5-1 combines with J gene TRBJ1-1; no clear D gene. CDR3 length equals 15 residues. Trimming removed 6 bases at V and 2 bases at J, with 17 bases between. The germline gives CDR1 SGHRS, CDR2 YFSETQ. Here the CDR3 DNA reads TGCGCCAGCACCCTTGGTACAGCGGGAAACACTGAAGCTTTCTTT. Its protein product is CASTLGTAGNTEAFF.

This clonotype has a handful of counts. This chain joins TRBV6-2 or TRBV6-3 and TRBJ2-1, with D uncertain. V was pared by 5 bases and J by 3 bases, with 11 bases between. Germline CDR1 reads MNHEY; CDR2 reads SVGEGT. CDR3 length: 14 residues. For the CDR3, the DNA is TGTGCCAGCAGTCTTCGCTACAACTACAATGAGCAGTTCTTC. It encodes CASSLRYNYNEQFF.

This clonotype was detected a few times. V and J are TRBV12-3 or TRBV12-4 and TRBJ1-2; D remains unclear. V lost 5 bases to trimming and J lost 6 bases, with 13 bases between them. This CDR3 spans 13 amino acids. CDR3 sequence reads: CASSTMVRDGYTF. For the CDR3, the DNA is TGTGCCAGCAGTACAATGGTGCGGGATGGCTACACCTTC.

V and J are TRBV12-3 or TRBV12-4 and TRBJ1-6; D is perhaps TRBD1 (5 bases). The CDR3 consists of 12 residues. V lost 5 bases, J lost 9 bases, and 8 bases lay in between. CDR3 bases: TGTGCCAGCAGTGGGGCCCTTTCACCCCTCCACTTT. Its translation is CASSGALSPLHF.

CDR3 DNA sequence: TGCGCCAGCACCGGGGAGATTAGTAGTGAGCAGTTCTTC. Protein product: CASTGEISSEQFF. The chain carries TRBV5-1 and TRBJ2-1; tentative D call: TRBD2 (5 bases). This CDR3 region has 13 residues. The V and J ends lost 6 bases and 9 bases respectively, with 16 bases between them. Germline CDR1 reads SGHRS; CDR2 reads YFSETQ.

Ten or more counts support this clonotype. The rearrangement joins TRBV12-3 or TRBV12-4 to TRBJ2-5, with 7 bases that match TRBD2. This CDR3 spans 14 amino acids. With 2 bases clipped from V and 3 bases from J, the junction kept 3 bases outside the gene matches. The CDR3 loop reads CASSLFRGEETQYF. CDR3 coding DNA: TGTGCCAGCAGTTTATTCCGGGGGGAAGAGACCCAGTACTTC.

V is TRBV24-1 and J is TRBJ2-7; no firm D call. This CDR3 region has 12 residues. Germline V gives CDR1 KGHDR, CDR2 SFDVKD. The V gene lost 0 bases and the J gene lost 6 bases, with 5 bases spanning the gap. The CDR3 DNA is TGTGCCACCAGTGATTTGTGGGGCGAGCAGTACTTC. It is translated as CATSDLWGEQYF.

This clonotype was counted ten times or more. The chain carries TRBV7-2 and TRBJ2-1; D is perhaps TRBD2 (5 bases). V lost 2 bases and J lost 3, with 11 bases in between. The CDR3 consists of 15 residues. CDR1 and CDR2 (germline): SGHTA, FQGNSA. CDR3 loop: CASSLKVDYYNEQFF. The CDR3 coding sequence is TGTGCCAGCAGCTTAAAAGTCGACTACTACAATGAGCAGTTCTTC.

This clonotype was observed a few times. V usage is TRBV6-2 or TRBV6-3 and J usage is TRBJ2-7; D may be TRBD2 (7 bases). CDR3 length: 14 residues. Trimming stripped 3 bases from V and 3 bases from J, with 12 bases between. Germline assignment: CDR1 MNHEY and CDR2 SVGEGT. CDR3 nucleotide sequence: TGTGCCAGCAGTTATCGGGGGGCGCACTACGAGCAGTACTTC. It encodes CASSYRGAHYEQYF.

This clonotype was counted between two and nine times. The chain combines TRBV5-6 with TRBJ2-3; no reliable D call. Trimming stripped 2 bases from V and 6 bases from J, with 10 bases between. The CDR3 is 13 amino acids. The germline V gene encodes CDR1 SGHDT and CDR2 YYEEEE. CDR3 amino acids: CASSLLQRDTQYF. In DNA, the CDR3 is TGTGCCAGCAGCTTATTACAACGGGATACGCAGTATTTT. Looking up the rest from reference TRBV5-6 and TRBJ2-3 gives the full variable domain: DAGVTQSPTHLIKTRGQQVTLRCSPKSGHDTVSWYQQALGQGPQFIFQYYEEEERQRGNFPDRFSGHQFPNYSSELNVNALLLGDSALYLCASSLLQRDTQYFGPGTRLTVL.